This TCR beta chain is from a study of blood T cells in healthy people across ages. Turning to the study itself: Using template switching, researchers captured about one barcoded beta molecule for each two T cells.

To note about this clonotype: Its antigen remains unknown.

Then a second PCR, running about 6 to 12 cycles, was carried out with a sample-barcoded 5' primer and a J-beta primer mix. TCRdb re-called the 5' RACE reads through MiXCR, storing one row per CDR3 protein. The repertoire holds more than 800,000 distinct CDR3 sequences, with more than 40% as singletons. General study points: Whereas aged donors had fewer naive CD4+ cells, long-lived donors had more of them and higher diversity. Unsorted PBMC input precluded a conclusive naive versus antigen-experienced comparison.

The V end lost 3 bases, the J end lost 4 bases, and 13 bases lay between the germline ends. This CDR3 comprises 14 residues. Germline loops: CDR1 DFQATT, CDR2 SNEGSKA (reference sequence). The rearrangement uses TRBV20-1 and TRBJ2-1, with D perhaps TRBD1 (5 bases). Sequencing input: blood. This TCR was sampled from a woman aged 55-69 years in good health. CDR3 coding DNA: TGCAGTGCTAGGAGGTGGGGCAGATACAATGAGCAGTTCTTC. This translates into CSARRWGRYNEQFF.